This T cell receptor (beta chain) derives from a study of blood T cell repertoires in COVID-19. The wider study: Acute and convalescent COVID-19 samples came from the United States, Italy and Spain. The cDNA or gDNA used as material had been derived from T cells, B-cell-depleted T cells, or PBMCs.

Under the authors' procedure: Using reference gene primer amplification, nucleated cell counts were estimated. Clones were sequenced by immunoSEQ multiplex PCR, and TCRdb holds only the in-frame ones, with some missing. That table supplies the V and J calls and clone size; D and trimming were determined from the DNA. The table records roughly 280,000 clones, approximately 90% of them present only once. The CDR3 length is 14 residues. V shed 3 bases and J shed 5 bases, with 16 bases lying between them. Germline V gene data show CDR1 as DFQATT and CDR2 as SNEGSKA (reference sequence). V usage is TRBV20-1 and J usage is TRBJ1-1; a possible D gene is TRBD1 (5 bases). This receptor was taken from a woman in her forties or fifties who had recovered from COVID-19. Sequenced: peripheral blood. CDR3 loop: CSASIGGVRTEAFF. The CDR3 nucleotides are TGCAGTGCTAGTATAGGAGGGGTGCGTACTGAAGCTTTCTTT.